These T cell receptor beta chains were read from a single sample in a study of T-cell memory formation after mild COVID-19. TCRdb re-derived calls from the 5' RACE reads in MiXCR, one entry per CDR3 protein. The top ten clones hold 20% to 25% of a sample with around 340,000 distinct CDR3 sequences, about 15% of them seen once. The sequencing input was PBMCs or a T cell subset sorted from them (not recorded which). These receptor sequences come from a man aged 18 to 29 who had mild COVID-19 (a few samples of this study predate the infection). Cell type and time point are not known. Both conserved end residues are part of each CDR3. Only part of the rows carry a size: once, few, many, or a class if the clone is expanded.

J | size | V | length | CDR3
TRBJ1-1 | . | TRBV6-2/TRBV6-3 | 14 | CASSYPPGNTEAFF
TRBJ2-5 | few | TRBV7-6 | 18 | CASSRPGQASEAVGTQYF
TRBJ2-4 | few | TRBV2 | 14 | CASQDRLAKNIQYF
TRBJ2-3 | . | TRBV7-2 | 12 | CASRREGGPGYF
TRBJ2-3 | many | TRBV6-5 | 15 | CASRHTGGGADTQYF
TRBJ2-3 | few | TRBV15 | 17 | CATSKEERTSGGDTQYF
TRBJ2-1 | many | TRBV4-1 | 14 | CASSQMDRANEQFF
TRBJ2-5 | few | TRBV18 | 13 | CASSPPSSETQYF
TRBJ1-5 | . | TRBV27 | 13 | CASRRNRDQPQHF
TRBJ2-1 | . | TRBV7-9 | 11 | CASSSLNEQFF
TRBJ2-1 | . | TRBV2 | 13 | CASGRGGRNEQFF
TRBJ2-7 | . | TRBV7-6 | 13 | CASSWGPSYEQYF
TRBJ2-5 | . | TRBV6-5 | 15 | CASSYGGGSEETQYF
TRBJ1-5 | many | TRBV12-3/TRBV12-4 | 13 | CASSLGLRQPQHF
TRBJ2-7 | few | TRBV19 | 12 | CASSIQGYEQYF
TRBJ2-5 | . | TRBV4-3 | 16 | CASSKGTGGSGQTQYF
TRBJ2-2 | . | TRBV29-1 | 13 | CSVEAENTGELFF
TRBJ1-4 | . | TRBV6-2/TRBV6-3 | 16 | CASSLDLPGPEEKLFF
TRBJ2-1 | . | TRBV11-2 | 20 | CASSLVGTSGFMDSYNEQFF
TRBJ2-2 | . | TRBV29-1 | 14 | CSGLMGVGTGELFF
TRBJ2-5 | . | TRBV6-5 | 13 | CASSWGGLKTQYF
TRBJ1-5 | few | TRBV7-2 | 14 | CASSSGHDNQPQHF
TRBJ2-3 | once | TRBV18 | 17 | CASSPPTSGGHADTQYF
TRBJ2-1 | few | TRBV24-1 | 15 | CATAPGQGVFHEQFF
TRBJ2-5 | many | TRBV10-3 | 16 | CAISESSGGLQETQYF
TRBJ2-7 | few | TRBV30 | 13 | CAWSVGLANEQYF
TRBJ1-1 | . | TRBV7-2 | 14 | CASSLDSQNTEAFF
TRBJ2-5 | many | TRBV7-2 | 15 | CASSLHGTAEVTQYF